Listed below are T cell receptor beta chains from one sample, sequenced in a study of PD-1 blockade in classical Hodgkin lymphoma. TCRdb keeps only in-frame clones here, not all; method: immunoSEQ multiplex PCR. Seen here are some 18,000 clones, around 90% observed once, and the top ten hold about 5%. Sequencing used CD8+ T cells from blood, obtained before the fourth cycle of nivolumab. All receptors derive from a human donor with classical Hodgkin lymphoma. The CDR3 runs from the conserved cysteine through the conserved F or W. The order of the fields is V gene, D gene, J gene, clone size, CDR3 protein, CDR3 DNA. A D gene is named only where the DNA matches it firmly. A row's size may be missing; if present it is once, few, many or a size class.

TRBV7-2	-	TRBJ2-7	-	CASSLRPGDSRYEQYF	TGTGCCAGCAGCTTACGTCCGGGAGATTCCCGCTACGAGCAGTACTTC
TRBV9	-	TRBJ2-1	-	CASSVSGIREQFF	TGTGCCAGCAGCGTATCTGGGATCCGTGAGCAGTTCTTC
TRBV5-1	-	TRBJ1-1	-	CASSLDQNTEAFF	TGCGCCAGCAGCTTGGATCAGAACACTGAAGCTTTCTTT
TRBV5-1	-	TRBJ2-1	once	CASSLRLVFLDEQFF	TGCGCCAGCAGCCTTAGACTAGTTTTCCTCGATGAGCAGTTCTTC
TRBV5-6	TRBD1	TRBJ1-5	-	CASSLGRGRRQPQHF	TGTGCCAGCAGCTTGGGGAGGGGGCGGAGGCAGCCCCAGCATTTT
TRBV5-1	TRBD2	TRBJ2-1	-	CASSLLIPAGGESSYNEQFF	TGCGCCAGCAGCTTGTTGATTCCAGCGGGAGGAGAAAGCTCCTACAATGAGCAGTTCTTC
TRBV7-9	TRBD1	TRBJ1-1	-	CASTNQGAGDTEAFF	TGTGCCAGCACCAATCAGGGGGCCGGGGACACTGAAGCTTTCTTT
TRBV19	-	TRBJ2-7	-	CASTSAPRTDPYEQYF	TGTGCCAGTACCTCCGCCCCTAGGACGGATCCCTACGAGCAGTACTTC
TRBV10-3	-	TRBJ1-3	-	CAISGPGRSSGNTIYF	TGTGCCATCAGTGGACCGGGACGGAGCTCTGGAAACACCATATATTTT
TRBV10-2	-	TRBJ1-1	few	CASSGTGIAEAFF	TGCGCCAGCAGTGGTACGGGAATCGCTGAAGCTTTCTTT
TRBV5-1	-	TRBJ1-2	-	CASSSPSGAEKGDGYTF	TGCGCCAGCAGCTCTCCCTCGGGGGCGGAGAAGGGAGATGGCTACACCTTC
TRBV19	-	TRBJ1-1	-	CASRTGRLNTEAFF	TGTGCCAGTAGAACGGGACGGCTGAACACTGAAGCTTTCTTT
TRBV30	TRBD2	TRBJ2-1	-	CAWKTSGSYHEQFF	TGTGCCTGGAAGACTAGCGGAAGTTACCATGAGCAGTTCTTC